This T cell receptor beta chain was retrieved from a study of radiotherapy plus CTLA-4 blockade in lung cancer. About the research overall: Disease control was present in 30% to 35% of patients, and objective responses in 18%. Findings and caveats of the study: In blood, early T cell clone dynamics reportedly predicted response best, together with interferon-beta.

This CDR3 comprises 12 residues. V was pared by 4 bases and J by 5 bases, with 8 bases between. Germline lookup yields CDR1 SNHLY and CDR2 FYNNEI. Using immunoSEQ multiplex PCR, the repertoire was profiled, and TCRdb retains in-frame clones only, with some absent. The sample contains tens of thousands of clones, approximately 73% of which appear only once. This clone was observed a few times. Antigen specificity is unknown. V gene TRBV2 combines with J gene TRBJ2-5; D gene uncertain. The sequence was collected from a human donor with non-small cell lung cancer who had stable disease on radiotherapy plus ipilimumab. Source: peripheral blood, taken from a patient treated with radiotherapy plus ipilimumab. DNA for the CDR3: TGTGCCAGCAGTGCCGAGATGGAGACCCAGTACTTC. Amino acid sequence: CASSAEMETQYF. The full variable domain, its missing parts supplied by reference TRBV2 and TRBJ2-5, is EPEVTQTPSHQVTQMGQEVILRCVPISNHLYFYWYRQILGQKVEFLVSFYNNEISEKSEIFDDQFSVERPDGSNFTLKIRSTKLEDSAMYFCASSAEMETQYFGPGTRLLVL.